The present TCR beta chain was sequenced within a study of OX40 agonist ivuxolimab in advanced cancers. Study overall: Patients were infused with ivuxolimab every 2 weeks at 0.01 to 10 mg/kg. Patients assigned to dose escalation were diagnosed with hepatocellular carcinoma, melanoma, renal cell or head and neck cancer.

Broader study findings: The expanded peripheral T cells' antigen specificity was not determined.

For this clone: Its antigen is unidentified.

The method was immunoSEQ multiplex PCR; TCRdb's version includes in-frame clones alone and lacks a portion of them. The sample yields around 23,000 clones, around three quarters seen once. The input for sequencing was CD4+ or CD8+ T cells sorted from blood, taken in a trial of the OX40 agonist ivuxolimab. The clonotype was recovered from an adult with an advanced solid tumor such as melanoma, head and neck, liver or kidney cancer.

The CDR3 sequence: CASSLESLLFSYGYTF. The CDR3 bases are TGTGCCAGCAGCTTAGAGTCTCTTCTTTTCTCCTATGGCTACACCTTC. This chain uses TRBV7-9 with TRBJ1-2, with D uncertain. There are 16 residues in the CDR3. Germline CDR1 is SEHNR and CDR2 is FQNEAQ (reference sequence). V shed 1 base and J shed 4 bases, with 16 bases lying between them.